This T cell receptor beta chain emerged from a study of blood T cells in healthy people across ages. At the level of the study: The capture of about one barcoded beta molecule per two T cells was achieved by template switching.

Study-wide findings and caveats: Naive CD4+ cells and diversity were both higher in long-lived donors than in aged donors.

With a J-beta primer mix and a sample-barcoded 5' primer, a second PCR ran about 7 to 12 cycles. TCRdb re-analysed the 5' RACE reads in MiXCR, keeping a single row per CDR3 protein. The sample contains approximately 1.5 million distinct CDR3 sequences, roughly a third of which appear only once. Of note for this clonotype: The antigen remains undetermined.

Healthy individuals of Caucasian origin from Russia, aged roughly 6 to 100, served as donors. The authors drew 8.5 to 10 milliliters of peripheral blood from each donor. The sequence came from a woman younger than 45 in good health. Sequencing was carried out using blood.

CDR3 amino acids: CASSQGPSADTQYF. The CDR3 nucleotides read TGTGCCAGCAGCCAAGGCCCTAGCGCAGATACGCAGTATTTT. The chain recombines TRBV3-1 with TRBJ2-3, with a weak D call TRBD2 (6 bases). V was cut by 1 base and J by 4 bases, with 9 bases left in between. CDR1 and CDR2 from the germline V gene are LGHDT and YNNKEL (reference sequence). CDR3 length: 14 amino acids.